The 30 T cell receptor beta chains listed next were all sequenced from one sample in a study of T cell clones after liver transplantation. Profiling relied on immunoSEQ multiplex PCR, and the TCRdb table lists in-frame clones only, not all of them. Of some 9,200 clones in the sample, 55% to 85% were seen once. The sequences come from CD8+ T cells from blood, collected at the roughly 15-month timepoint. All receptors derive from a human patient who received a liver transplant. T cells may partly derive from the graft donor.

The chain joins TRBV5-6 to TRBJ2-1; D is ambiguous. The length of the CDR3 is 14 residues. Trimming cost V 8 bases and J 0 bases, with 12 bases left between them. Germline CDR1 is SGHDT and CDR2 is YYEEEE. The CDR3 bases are TGTGCCAGTACAACCCGGGTCTCCTACAATGAGCAGTTCTTC. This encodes CASTTRVSYNEQFF.

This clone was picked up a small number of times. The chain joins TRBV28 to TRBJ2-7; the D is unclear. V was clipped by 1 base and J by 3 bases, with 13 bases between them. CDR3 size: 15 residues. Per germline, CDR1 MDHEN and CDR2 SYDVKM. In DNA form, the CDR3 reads TGTGCCAGCAGTTTATCCGACGGCCAGTTCTACGAGCAGTACTTC. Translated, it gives CASSLSDGQFYEQYF.

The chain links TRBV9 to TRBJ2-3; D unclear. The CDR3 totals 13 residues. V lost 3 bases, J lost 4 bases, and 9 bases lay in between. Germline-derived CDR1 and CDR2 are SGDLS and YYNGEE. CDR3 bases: TGTGCCAGCAGCGCCCCTTACCCAGATACGCAGTATTTT. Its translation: CASSAPYPDTQYF.

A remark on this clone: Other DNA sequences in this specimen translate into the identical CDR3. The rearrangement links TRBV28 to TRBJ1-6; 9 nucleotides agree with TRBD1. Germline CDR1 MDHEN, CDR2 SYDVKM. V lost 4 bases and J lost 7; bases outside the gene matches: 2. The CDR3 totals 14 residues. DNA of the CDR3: TGTGCCAGCAGTTCCGGGACAGGGAATTCACCCCTCCACTTT. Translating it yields CASSSGTGNSPLHF.

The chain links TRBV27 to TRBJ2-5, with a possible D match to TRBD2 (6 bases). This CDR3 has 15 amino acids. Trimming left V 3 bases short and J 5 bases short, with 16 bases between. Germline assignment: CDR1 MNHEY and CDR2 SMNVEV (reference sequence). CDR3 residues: CASSLEGLYGETQYF. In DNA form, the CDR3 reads TGTGCCAGCAGTTTGGAGGGGCTCTATGGGGAGACCCAGTACTTC.

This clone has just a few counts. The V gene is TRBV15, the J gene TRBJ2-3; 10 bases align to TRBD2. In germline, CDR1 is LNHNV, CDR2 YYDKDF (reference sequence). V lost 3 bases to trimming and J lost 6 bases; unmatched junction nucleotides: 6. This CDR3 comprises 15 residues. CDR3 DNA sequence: TGTGCCACCAGCAGTAAGCGGGAGGGCCCCGATACGCAGTATTTT. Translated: CATSSKREGPDTQYF.

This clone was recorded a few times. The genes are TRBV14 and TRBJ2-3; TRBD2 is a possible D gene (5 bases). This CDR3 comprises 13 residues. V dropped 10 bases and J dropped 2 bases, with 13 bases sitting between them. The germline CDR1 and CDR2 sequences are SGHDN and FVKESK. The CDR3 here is CAIGGENTDTQYF. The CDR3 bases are TGTGCCATCGGTGGGGAGAACACAGATACGCAGTATTTT.

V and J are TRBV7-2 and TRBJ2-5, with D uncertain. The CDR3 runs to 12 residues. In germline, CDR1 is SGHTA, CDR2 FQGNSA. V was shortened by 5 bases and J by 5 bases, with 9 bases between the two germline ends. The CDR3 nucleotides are TGTGCCAGCAGCCCTGACGGGGAGACCCAGTACTTC. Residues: CASSPDGETQYF.

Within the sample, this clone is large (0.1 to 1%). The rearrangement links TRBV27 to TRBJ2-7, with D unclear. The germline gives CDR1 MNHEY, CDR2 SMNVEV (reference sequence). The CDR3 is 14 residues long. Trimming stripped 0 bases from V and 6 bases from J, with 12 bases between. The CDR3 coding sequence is TGTGCCAGCAGTTTATCGCAAGGGCTCGGCGAGCAGTACTTC. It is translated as CASSLSQGLGEQYF.

CDR3 sequence: CASSVASRTGELFF. The DNA for the CDR3 is TGTGCCAGCAGCGTAGCTTCGCGAACCGGGGAGCTGTTTTTT. This chain links TRBV9 with TRBJ2-2; no clear D. CDR1 is SGDLS, CDR2 YYNGEE, per germline. The CDR3 extends over 14 amino acids. The V and J ends lost 0 bases and 5 bases respectively, with 8 bases between them.

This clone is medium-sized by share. Here the CDR3 reads CATSRDLIGEQYV. The CDR3 DNA follows: TGTGCCACCAGCAGAGACCTAATCGGTGAGCAGTACGTC. The chain employs TRBV15 and TRBJ2-7; D unclear. CDR1 and CDR2 (germline): LNHNV, YYDKDF (reference sequence). Trimming took off 0 bases at V and 7 bases at J, with 10 bases between the two ends. The CDR3 covers 13 residues.

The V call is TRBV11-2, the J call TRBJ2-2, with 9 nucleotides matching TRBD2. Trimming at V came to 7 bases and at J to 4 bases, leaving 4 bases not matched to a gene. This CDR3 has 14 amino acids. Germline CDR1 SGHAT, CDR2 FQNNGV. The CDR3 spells CASTAGGPTGELFF. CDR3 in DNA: TGTGCCAGCACGGCGGGAGGGCCCACCGGGGAGCTGTTTTTT.

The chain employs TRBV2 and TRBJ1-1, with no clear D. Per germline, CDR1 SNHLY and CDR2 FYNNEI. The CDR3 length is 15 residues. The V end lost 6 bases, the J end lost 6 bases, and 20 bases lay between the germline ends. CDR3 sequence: CASSRATSEGPEAFF. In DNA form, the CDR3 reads TGTGCCAGCAGCCGAGCTACCTCGGAGGGCCCTGAAGCTTTCTTT.

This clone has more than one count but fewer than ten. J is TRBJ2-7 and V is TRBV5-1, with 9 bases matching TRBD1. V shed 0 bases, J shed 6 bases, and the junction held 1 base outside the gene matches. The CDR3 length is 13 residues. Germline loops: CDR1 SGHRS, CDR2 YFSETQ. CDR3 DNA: TGCGCCAGCAGCTTGGGGACAGGGGCCGAGCAGTACGTC. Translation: CASSLGTGAEQYV.

CDR3 nucleotide sequence: TGTGCCAGCAGCTTAGAACACCGGGGACGGGGGGGAGAGCAGTACTTC. It translates to CASSLEHRGRGGEQYF. The V call is TRBV7-8, the J call TRBJ2-7; 8 bases agree with TRBD2. The V segment lost 1 base and the J segment 7 bases; nucleotides outside the gene matches: 12. The germline gives CDR1 SGHVS, CDR2 FQNEAQ. CDR3 size: 16 residues. Using reference TRBV7-8 and TRBJ2-7 for the parts outside the CDR3, the full variable domain is GAGVSQSPRYKVAKRGQDVALRCDPISGHVSLFWYQQALGQGPEFLTYFQNEAQLDKSGLPSDRFFAERPEGSVSTLKIQRTQQEDSAVYLCASSLEHRGRGGEQYFGPGTRLTVT.

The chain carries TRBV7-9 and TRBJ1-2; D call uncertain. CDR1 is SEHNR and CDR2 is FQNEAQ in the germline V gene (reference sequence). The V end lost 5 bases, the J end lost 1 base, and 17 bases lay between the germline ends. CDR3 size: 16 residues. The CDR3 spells CASSQQAGVYNYGYTF. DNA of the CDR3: TGTGCCAGCAGCCAGCAGGCAGGAGTGTATAACTATGGCTACACCTTC.

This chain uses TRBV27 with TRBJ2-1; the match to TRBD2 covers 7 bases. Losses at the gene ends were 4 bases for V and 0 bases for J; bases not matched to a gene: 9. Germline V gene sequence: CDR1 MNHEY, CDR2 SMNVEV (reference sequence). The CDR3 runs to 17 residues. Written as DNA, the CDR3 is TGTGCCAGCAGTTCAGTAGAAGCGGGGATCTCCTACAATGAGCAGTTCTTC. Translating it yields CASSSVEAGISYNEQFF.

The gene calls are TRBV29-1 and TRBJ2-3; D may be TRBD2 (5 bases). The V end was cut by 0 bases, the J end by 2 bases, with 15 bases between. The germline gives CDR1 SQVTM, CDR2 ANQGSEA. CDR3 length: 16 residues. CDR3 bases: TGCAGCGTTGAAGATACGATACTAGAGTACACAGATACGCAGTATTTT. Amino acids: CSVEDTILEYTDTQYF.

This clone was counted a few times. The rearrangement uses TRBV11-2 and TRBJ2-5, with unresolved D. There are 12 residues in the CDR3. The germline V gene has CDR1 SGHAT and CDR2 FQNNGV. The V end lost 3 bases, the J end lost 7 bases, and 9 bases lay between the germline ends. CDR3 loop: CASSFPGGTQYF. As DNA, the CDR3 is TGTGCCAGCAGCTTCCCAGGCGGGACCCAGTACTTC.

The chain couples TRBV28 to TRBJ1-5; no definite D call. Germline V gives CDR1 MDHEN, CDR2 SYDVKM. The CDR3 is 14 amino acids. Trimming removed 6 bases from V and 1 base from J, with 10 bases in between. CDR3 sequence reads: CASRASDSNQPQHF. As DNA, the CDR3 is TGTGCCAGCAGGGCCAGCGACAGCAATCAGCCCCAGCATTTT.

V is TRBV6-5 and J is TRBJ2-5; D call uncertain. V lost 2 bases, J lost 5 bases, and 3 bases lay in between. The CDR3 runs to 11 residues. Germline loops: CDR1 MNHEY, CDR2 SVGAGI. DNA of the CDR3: TGTGCCAGCAGTTACGAGGAGACCCAGTACTTC. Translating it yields CASSYEETQYF.

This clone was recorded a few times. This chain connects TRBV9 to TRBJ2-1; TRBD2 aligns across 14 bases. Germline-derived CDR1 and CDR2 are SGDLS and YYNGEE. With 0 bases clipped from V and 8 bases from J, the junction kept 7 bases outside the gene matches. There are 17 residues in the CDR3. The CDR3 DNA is TGTGCCAGCAGCGTAGAGGGACTAGCGGGAGCTGGTGATGAGCAGTTCTTC. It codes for CASSVEGLAGAGDEQFF.

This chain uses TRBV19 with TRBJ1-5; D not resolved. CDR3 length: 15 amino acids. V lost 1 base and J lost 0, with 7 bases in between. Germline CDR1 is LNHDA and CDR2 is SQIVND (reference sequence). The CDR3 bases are TGTGCCAGTAGTATAGGGACGTCTAGCAATCAGCCCCAGCATTTT. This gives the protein CASSIGTSSNQPQHF.

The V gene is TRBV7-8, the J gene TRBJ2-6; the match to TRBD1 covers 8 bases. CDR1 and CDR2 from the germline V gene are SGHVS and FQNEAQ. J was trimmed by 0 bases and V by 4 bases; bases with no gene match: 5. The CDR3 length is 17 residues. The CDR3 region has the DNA TGTGCCAGCAGCTCAGGGACAGGTGCCTCTGGGGCCAACGTCCTGACTTTC. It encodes CASSSGTGASGANVLTF.

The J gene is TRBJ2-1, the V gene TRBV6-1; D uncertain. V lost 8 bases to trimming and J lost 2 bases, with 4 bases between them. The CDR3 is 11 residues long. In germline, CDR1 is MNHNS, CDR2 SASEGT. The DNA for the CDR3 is TGTGCCAGCCAACCCTACAATGAGCAGTTCTTC. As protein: CASQPYNEQFF.

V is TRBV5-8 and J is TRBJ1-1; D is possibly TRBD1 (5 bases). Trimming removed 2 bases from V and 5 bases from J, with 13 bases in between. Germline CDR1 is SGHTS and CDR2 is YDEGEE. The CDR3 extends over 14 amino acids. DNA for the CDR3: TGTGCCAGCAGCTTCCCCCAGGGTGGGACTGAAGCTTTCTTT. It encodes CASSFPQGGTEAFF.

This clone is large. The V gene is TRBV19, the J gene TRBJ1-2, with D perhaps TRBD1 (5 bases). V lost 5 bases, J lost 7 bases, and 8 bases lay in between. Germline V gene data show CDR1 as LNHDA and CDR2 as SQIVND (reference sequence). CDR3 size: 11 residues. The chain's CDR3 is CASSVGVGYTF. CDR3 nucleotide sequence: TGTGCCAGTAGTGTAGGGGTTGGCTACACCTTC.

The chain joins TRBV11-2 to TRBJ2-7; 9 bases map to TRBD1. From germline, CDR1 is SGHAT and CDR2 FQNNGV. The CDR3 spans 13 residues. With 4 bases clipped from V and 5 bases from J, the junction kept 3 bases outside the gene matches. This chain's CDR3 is CASSSGQGNEQYF. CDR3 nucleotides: TGTGCCAGCAGCTCAGGACAGGGGAACGAGCAGTACTTC.

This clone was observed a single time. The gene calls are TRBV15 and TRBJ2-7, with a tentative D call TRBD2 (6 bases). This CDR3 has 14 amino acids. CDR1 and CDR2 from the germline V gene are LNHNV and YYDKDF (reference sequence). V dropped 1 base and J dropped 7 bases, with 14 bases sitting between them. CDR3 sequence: CATSRGFGGDEQYF. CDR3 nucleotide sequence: TGTGCCACCAGCAGAGGGTTCGGAGGGGATGAGCAGTACTTC.

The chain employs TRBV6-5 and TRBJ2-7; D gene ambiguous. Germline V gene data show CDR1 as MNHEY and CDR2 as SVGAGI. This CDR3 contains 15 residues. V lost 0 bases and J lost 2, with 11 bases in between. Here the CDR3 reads CASSYSRDVAYEQYV. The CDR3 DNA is TGTGCCAGCAGTTACTCGAGAGACGTAGCCTACGAGCAGTACGTC.